This T cell receptor (beta chain) was sequenced in a study of T-cell reconstitution after alpha-beta-depleted transplantation in children. Looked up from germline, CDR1 is KGHDR and CDR2 is SFDVKD. J lost 5 bases, V lost 4 bases, and 7 bases had no gene match. The CDR3 consists of 15 residues. Preparation of the TCRbeta library used unique molecular identifiers. TCRdb redid the calling of the PCR reads with MiXCR, one entry per CDR3 protein. The repertoire has about a million distinct CDR3 sequences, roughly 31% of them found once; the top ten carry around 30%. Sequencing used PBMCs, mostly from graft donor cells, obtained 360 days after TCRalphabeta/CD19-depleted stem cell transplant. The source of this sequence is a boy in the first two years of life who had a stem cell transplant for SCID, so the T cells may come from the graft donor. The chain couples TRBV24-1 to TRBJ2-1, with 7 bases matching TRBD2. The CDR3, as DNA: TGTGCCACCAGTGAGCGGGGCGGGGGAAACAATGAGCAGTTCTTC. Protein product: CATSERGGGNNEQFF.